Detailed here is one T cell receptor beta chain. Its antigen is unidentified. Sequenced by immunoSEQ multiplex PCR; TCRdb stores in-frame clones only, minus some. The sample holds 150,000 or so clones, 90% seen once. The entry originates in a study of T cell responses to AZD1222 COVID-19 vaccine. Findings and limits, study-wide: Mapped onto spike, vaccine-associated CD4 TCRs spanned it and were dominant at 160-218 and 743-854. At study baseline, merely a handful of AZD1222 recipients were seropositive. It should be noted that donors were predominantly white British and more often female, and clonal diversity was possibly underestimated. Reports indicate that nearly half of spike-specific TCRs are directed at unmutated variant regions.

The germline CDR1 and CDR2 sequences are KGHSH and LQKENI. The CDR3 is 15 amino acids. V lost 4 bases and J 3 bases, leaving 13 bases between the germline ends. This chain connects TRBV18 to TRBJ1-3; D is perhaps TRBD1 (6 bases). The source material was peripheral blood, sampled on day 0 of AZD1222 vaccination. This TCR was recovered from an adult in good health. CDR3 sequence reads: CASSRQGTSGNTIYF. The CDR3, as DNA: TGTGCCAGCTCACGTCAGGGGACTAGTGGAAACACCATATATTTT.